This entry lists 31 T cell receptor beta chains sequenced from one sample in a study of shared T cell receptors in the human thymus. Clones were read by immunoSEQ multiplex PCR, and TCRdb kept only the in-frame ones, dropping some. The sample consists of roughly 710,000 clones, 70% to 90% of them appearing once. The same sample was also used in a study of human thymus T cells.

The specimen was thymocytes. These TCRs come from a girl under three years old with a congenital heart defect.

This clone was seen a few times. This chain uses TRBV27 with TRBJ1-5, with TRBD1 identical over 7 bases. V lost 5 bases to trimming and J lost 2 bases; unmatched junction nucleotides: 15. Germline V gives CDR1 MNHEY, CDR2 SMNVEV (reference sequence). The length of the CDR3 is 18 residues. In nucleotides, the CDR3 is TGTGCCAGCAGTCCCCACCAGCCGGGACAGATGGGCAATCAGCCCCAGCATTTT. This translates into CASSPHQPGQMGNQPQHF.

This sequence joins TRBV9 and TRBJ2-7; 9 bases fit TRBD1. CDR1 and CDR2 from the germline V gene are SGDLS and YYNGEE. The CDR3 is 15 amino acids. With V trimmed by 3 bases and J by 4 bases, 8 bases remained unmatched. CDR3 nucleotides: TGTGCCAGCAGCGCCGAGGGACAGGGAATATACGAGCAGTACTTC. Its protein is CASSAEGQGIYEQYF.

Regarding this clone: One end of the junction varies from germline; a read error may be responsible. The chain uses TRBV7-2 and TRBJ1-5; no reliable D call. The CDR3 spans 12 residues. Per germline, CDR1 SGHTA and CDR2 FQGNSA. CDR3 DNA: TGTGCCAGCAGCTTAGGGCGGAGAACCCCAGCATTT. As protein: CASSLGRRTPAF. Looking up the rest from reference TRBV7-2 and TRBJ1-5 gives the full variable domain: GAGVSQSPSNKVTEKGKDVELRCDPISGHTALYWYRQSLGQGLEFLIYFQGNSAPDKSGLPSDRFSAERTGGSVSTLTIQRTQQEDSAVYLCASSLGRRTPAFGDGTRLSIL.

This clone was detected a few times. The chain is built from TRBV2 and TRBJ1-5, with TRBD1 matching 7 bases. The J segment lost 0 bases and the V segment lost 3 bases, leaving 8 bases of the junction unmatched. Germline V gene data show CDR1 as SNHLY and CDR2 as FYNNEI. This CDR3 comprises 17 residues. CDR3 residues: CASSEQGVEISNQPQHF. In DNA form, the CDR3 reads TGTGCCAGCAGTGAGCAGGGGGTCGAGATTAGCAATCAGCCCCAGCATTTT.

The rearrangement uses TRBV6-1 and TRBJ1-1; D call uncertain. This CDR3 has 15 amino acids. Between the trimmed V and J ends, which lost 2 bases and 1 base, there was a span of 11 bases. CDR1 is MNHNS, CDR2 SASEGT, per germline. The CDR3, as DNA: TGTGCCAGCAGTGAATTGGAGGGAGGGAACACTGAAGCTTTCTTT. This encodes CASSELEGGNTEAFF.

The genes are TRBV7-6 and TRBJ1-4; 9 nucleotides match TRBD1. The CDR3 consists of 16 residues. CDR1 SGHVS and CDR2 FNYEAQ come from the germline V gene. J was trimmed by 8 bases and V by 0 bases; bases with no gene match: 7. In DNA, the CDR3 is TGTGCCAGCAGCTTAGCCGTGCGGGACAGGGTAGAAAAACTGTTTTTT. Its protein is CASSLAVRDRVEKLFF.

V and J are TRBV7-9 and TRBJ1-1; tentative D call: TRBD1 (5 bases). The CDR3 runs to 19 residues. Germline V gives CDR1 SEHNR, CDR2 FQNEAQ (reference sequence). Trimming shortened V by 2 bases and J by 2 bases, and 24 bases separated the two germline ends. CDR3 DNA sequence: TGTGCCAGCAGCTTATTAGTCAGGACAATTAGGCCTCTAAACACTGAAGCTTTCTTT. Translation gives CASSLLVRTIRPLNTEAFF.

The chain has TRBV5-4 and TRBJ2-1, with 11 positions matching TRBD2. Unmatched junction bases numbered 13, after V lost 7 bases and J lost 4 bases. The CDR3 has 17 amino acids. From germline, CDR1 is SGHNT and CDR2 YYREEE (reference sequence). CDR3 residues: CASGLAGGLDPYNEQFF. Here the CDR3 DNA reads TGTGCCAGCGGCCTAGCGGGGGGCCTTGATCCTTACAATGAGCAGTTCTTC.

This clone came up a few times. The CDR3 loop reads CASSLFFDDMNTEAFF. In DNA, the CDR3 is TGTGCCAGCAGTTTATTCTTTGATGACATGAACACTGAAGCTTTCTTT. This sequence joins TRBV7-6 and TRBJ1-1; no reliable D call. The CDR3 covers 16 residues. Trimming cost V 6 bases and J 0 bases, with 17 bases left between them. CDR1 SGHVS and CDR2 FNYEAQ come from the germline V gene.

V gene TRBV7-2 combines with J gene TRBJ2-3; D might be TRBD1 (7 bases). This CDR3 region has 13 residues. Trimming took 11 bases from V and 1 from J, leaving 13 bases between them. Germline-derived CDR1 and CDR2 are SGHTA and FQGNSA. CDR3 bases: TGTGCCTCAACCAGGGGGGGCACAGATACGCAGTATTTT. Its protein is CASTRGGTDTQYF.

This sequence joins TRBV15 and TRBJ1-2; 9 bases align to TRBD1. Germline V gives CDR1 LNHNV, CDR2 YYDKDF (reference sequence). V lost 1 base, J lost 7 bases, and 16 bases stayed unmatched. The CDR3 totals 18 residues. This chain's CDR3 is CATSRGFPRTGEGSGYTF. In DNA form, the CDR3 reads TGTGCCACCAGCAGAGGGTTTCCAAGGACAGGGGAGGGTAGTGGCTACACCTTC.

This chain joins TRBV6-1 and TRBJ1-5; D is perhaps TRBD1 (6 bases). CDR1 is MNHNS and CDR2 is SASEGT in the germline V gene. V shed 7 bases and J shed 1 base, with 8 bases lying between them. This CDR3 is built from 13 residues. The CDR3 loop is CASNRVSNQPQHF. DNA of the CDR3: TGTGCCAGCAACAGGGTAAGCAATCAGCCCCAGCATTTT.

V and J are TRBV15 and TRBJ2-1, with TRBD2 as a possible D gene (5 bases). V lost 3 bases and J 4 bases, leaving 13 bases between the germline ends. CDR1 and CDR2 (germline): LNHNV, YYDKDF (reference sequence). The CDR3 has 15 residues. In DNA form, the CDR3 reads TGTGCCACCAGCAGTTCTAGAGCGGTTTACAATGAGCAGTTCTTC. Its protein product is CATSSSRAVYNEQFF.

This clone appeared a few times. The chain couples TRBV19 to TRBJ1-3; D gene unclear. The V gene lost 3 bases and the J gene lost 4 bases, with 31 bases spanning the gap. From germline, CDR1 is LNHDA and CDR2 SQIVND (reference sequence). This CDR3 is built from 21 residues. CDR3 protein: CASSIHGPRKVSRPPGNTIYF. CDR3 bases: TGTGCCAGTAGTATTCATGGGCCGCGTAAAGTTAGTCGGCCACCCGGAAACACCATATATTTT.

The CDR3 protein is CASSWSGTGGIATGTDTQYF. The DNA for the CDR3 is TGCGCCAGCAGCTGGTCCGGGACAGGGGGTATCGCAACAGGCACAGATACGCAGTATTTT. The rearrangement uses TRBV5-1 and TRBJ2-3, with 11 bases lining up with TRBD1. The CDR3 runs to 20 residues. The V segment lost 3 bases and the J segment 1 base; nucleotides outside the gene matches: 16. The germline gives CDR1 SGHRS, CDR2 YFSETQ. Full variable domain (rest looked up from reference TRBV5-1 and TRBJ2-3): KAGVTQTPRYLIKTRGQQVTLSCSPISGHRSVSWYQQTPGQGLQFLFEYFSETQRNKGNFPGRFSGRQFSNSRSEMNVSTLELGDSALYLCASSWSGTGGIATGTDTQYFGPGTRLTVL.

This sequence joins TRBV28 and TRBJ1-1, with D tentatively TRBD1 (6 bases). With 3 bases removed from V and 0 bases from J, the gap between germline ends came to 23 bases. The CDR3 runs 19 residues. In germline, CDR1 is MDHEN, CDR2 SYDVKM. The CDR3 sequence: CASSLGNPQGMGMNTEAFF. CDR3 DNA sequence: TGTGCCAGCAGTTTGGGGAACCCACAGGGTATGGGAATGAACACTGAAGCTTTCTTT. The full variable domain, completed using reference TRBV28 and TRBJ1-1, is DVKVTQSSRYLVKRTGEKVFLECVQDMDHENMFWYRQDPGLGLRLIYFSYDVKMKEKGDIPEGYSVSREKKERFSLILESASTNQTSMYLCASSLGNPQGMGMNTEAFFGQGTRLTVV.

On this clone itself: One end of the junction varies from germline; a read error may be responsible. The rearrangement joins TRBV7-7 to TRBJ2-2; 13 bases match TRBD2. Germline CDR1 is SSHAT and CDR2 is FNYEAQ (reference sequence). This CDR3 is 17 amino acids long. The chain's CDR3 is CASSSRLAGGRTGELFF. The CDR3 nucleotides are TGTGCTAGCAGCTCACGACTAGCGGGGGGCAGGACCGGGGAGCTGTTTTTT.

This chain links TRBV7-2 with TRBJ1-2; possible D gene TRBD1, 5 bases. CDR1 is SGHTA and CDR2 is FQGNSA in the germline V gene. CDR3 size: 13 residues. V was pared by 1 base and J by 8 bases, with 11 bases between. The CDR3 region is CASSLGPGRGYTF. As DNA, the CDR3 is TGTGCCAGCAGCTTAGGTCCAGGGCGCGGCTACACCTTC.

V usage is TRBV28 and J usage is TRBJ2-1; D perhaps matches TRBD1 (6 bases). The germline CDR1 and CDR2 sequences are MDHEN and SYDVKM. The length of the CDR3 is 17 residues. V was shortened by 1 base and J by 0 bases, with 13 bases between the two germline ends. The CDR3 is CASSLSPHRVSYNEQFF. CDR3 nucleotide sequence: TGTGCCAGCAGTTTATCCCCCCACAGGGTCTCCTACAATGAGCAGTTCTTC.

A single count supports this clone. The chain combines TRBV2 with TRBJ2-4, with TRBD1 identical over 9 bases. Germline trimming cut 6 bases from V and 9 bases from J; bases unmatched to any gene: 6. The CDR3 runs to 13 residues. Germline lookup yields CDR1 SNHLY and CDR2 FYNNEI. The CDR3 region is CASRDRGMVIQYF. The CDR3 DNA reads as TGTGCCAGCAGAGACAGGGGGATGGTCATTCAGTACTTC.

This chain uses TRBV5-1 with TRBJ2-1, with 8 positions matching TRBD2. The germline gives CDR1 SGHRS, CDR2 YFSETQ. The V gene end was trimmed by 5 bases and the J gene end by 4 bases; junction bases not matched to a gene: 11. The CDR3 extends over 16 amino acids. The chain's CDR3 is CASSPGGSGAYNEQFF. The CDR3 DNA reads TGCGCCAGCAGTCCTGGGGGTAGCGGGGCTTACAATGAGCAGTTCTTC.

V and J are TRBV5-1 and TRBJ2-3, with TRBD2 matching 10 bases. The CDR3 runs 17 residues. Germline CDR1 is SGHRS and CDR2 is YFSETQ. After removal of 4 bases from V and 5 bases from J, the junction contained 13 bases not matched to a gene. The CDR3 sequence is CASSGIIRSGGEDTQYF. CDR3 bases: TGCGCCAGCAGCGGGATCATACGGAGCGGGGGGGAAGATACGCAGTATTTT.

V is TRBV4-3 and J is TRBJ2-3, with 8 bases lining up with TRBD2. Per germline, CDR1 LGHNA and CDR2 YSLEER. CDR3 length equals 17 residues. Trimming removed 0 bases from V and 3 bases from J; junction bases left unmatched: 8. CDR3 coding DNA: TGCGCCAGCAGCCAAGAACGGGGGGGCCTTGGGACAGATACGCAGTATTTT. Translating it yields CASSQERGGLGTDTQYF.

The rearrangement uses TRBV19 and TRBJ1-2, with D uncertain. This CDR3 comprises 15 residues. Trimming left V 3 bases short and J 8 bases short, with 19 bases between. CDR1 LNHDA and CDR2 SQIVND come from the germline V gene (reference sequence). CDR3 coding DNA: TGTGCCAGTAGTATGGCCCAGTTAGTTAGAGGGGGCTACACCTTC. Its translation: CASSMAQLVRGGYTF.

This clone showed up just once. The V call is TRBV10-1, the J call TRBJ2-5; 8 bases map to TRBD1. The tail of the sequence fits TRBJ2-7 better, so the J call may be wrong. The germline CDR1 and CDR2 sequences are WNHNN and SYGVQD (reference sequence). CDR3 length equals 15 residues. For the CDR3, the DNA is TGCGCCAGCAGCCCCCGACAGGGGTGTTCCTACGAGCAGTACTTC. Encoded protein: CASSPRQGCSYEQYF.

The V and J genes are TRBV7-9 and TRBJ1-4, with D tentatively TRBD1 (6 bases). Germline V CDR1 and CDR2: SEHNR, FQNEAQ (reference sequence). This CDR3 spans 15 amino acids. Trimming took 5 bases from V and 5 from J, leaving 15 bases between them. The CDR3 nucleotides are TGTGCCAGCAGCCCCCGGACAGTCGAGAATGAAAAACTGTTTTTT. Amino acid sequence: CASSPRTVENEKLFF.

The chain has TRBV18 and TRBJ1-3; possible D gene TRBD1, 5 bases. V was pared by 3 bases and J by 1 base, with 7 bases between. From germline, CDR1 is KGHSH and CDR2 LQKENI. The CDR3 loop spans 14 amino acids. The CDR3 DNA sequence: TGTGCCAGCTCACCGAGACAGTCTGGAAACACCATATATTTT. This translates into CASSPRQSGNTIYF.

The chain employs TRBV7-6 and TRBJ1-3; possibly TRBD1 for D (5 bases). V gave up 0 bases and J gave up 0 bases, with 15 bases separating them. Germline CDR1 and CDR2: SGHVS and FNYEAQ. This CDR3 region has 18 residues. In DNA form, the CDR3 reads TGTGCCAGCAGCTTAGCGATTCAGGGAAAAAGCTCTGGAAACACCATATATTTT. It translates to CASSLAIQGKSSGNTIYF. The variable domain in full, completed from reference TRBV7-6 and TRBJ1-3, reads GAGVSQSPRYKVTKRGQDVALRCDPISGHVSLYWYRQALGQGPEFLTYFNYEAQQDKSGLPNDRFSAERPEGSISTLTIQRTEQRDSAMYRCASSLAIQGKSSGNTIYFGEGSWLTVV.

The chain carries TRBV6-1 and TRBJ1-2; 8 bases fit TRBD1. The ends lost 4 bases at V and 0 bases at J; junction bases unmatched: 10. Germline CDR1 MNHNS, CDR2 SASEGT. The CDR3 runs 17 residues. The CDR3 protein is CASSGLGTGGANYGYTF. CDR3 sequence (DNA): TGTGCCAGCAGTGGATTAGGGACAGGAGGAGCTAACTATGGCTACACCTTC.

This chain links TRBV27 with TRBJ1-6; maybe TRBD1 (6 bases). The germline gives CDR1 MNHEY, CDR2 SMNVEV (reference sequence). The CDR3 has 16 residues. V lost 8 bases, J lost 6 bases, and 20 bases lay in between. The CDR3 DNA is TGTGCCAGCCGACTACAGGGAGCTGGTCTTAATTCACCCCTCCACTTT. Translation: CASRLQGAGLNSPLHF.

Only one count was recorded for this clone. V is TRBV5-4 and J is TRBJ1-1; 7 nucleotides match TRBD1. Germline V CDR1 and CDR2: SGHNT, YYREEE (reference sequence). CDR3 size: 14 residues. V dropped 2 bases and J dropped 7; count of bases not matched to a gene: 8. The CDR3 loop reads CASSFLDRVDEAFF. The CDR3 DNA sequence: TGTGCCAGCAGCTTCCTCGACAGGGTTGATGAAGCTTTCTTT.